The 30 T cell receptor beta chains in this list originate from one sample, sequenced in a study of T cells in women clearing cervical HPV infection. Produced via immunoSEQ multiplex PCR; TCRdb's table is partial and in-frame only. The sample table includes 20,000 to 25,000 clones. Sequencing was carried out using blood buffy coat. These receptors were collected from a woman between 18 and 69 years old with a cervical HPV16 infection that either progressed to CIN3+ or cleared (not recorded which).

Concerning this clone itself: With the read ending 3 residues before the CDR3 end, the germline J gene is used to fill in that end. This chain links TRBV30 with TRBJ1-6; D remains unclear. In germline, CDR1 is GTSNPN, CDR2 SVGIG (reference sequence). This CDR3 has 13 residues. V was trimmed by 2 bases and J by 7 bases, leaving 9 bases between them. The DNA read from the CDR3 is TGTGCCTGGAGTACGCAGTCCAATTCACCC. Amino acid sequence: CAWSTQSNSP. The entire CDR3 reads CAWSTQSNSPLHF.

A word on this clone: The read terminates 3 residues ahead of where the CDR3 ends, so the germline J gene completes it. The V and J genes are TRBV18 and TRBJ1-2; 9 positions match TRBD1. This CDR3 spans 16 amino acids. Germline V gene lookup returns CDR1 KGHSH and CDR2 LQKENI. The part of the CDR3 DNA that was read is TGTGCCAGCTCACCCACCGGAACAGGGGGCTCCTACGAC. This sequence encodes CASSPTGTGGSYD. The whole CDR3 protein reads CASSPTGTGGSYDYTF. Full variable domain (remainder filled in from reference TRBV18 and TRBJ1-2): NAGVMQNPRHLVRRRGQEARLRCSPMKGHSHVYWYRQLPEEGLKFMVYLQKENIIDESGMPKERFSAEFPKEGPSILRIQQVVRGDSAAYFCASSPTGTGGSYDYTFGSGTRLTVV.

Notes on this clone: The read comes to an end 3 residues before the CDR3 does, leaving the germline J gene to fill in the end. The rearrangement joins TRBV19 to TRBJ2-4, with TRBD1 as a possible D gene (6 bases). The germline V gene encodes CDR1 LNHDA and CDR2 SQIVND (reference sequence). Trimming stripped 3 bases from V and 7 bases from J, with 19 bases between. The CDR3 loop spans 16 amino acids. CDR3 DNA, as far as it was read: TGTGCCAGTAGTATCTCGCTTGTGCAGGGGATGAACATT. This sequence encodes CASSISLVQGMNI. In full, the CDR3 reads CASSISLVQGMNIQYF.

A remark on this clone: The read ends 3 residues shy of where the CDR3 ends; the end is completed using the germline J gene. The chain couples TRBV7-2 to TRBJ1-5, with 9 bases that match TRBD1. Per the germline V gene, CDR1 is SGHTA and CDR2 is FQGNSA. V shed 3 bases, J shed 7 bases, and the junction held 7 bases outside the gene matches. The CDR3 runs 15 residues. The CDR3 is CASSLEGQGHQPQHF. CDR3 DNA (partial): TGTGCCAGCAGCTTGGAGGGACAGGGCCACCAGCCC.

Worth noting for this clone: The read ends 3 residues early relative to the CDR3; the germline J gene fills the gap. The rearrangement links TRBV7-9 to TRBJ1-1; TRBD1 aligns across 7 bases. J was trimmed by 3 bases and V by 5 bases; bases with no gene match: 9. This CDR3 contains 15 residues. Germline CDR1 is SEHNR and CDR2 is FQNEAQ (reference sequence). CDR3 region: CASSPYRGVDTEAFF. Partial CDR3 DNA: TGTGCCAGCAGCCCCTACAGGGGAGTCGACACTGAA.

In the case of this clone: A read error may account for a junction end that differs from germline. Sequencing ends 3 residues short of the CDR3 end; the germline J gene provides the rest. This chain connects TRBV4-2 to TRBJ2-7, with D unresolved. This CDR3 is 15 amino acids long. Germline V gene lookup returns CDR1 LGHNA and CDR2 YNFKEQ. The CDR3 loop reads CASSQDYSSSYEQYF. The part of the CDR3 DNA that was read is TGCGCCAGCAGCCAAGATTACTCTTCCTCCTACGAG.

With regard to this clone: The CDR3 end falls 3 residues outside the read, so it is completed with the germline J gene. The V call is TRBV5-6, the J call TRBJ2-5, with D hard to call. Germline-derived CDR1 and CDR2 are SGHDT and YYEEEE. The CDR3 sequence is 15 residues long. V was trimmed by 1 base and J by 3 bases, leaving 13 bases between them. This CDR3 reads CASSLRLRLKETQYF. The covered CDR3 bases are TGTGCCAGCAGCTTGCGGTTGCGGTTAAAAGAGACC.

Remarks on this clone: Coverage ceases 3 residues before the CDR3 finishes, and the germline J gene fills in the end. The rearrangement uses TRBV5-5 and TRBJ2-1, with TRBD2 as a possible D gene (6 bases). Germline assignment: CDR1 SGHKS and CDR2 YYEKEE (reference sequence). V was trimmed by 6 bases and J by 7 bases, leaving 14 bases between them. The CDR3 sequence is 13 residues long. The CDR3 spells CASNILRGNEQFF. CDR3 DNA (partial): TGTGCCAGCAACATCCTCCGGGGGAATGAG.

The covered CDR3 bases are TGTGCCAGCAGCAGACTAGCGGGGGGTGGGGAGACG. It specifies CASSRLAGGGET. The entire CDR3 sequence reads CASSRLAGGGETQYF. The J gene is TRBJ2-3, the V gene TRBV7-2, with TRBD2 identical over 13 bases. From the germline J gene comes the end of the CDR3, since the read stops 3 residues before it. The CDR3 contains 15 residues. CDR1 and CDR2 (germline): SGHTA, FQGNSA.

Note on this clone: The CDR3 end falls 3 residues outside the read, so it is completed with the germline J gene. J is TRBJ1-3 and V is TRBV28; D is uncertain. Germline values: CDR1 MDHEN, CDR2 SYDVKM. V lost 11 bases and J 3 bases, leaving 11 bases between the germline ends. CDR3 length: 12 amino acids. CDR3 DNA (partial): TGTGCCTGTTACAGTGGTGGAAACACC. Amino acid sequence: CACYSGGNT. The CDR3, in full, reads CACYSGGNTIYF.

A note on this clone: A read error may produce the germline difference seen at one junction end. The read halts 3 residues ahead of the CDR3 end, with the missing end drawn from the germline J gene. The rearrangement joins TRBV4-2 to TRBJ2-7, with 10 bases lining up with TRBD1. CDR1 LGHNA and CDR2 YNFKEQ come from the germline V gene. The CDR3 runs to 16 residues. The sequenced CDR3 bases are TGCGCCAGCAGCCAAGGGCCAGGGACAGGGGTTTACGAG. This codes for CASSQGPGTGVYE. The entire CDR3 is CASSQGPGTGVYEQYF.

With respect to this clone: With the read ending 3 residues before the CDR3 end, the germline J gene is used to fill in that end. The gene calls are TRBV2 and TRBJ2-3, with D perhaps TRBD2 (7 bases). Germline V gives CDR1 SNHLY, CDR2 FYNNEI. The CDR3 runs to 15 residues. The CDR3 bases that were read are TGTGCCAGCACCCCAGGTCCAGGGGAGGGCGAGACG. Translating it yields CASTPGPGEGET. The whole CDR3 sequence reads CASTPGPGEGETQYF.

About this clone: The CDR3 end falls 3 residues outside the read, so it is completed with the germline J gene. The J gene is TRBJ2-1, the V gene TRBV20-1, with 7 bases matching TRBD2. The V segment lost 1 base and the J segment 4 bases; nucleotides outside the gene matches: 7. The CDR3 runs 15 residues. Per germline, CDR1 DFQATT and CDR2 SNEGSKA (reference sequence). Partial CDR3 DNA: TGCAGTGCTAGAGGACAAAAGCGGGGATACAATGAG. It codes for CSARGQKRGYNE. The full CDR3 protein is CSARGQKRGYNEQFF.

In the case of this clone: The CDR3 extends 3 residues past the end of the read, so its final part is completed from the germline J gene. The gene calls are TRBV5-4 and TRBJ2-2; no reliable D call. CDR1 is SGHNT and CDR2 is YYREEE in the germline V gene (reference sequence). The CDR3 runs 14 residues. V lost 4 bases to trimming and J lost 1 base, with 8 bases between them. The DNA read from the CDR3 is TGTGCCAGCAGCCCCTACGGGAACACCGGGGAG. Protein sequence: CASSPYGNTGE. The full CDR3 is CASSPYGNTGELFF.

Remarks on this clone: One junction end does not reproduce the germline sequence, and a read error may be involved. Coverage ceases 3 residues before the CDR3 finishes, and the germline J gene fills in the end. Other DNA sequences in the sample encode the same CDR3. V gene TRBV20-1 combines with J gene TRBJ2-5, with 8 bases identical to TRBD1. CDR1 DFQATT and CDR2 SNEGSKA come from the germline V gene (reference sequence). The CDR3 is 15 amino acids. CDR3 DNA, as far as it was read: TGCAGCGCTAGAGATGACAGCAGGGGGCTGGAGACC. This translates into CSARDDSRGLET. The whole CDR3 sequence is CSARDDSRGLETQYF.

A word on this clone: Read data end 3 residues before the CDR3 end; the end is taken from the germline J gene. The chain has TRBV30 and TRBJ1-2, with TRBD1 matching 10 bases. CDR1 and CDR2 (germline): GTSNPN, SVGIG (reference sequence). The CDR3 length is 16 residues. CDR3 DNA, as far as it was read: TGTGCCTGGAGTAAGCCAGGACAGGGGGTGGGGGATACC. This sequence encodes CAWSKPGQGVGDT. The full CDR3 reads CAWSKPGQGVGDTYTF.

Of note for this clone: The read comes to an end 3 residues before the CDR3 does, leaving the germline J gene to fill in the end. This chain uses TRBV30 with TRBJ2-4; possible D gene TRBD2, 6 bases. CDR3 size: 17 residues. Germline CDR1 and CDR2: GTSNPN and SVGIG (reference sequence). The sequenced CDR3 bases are TGTGCCTGGAGTGCAATGTGCGGGGAGGAGGTTGTGGAGACT. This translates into CAWSAMCGEEVVET. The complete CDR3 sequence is CAWSAMCGEEVVETQYF.

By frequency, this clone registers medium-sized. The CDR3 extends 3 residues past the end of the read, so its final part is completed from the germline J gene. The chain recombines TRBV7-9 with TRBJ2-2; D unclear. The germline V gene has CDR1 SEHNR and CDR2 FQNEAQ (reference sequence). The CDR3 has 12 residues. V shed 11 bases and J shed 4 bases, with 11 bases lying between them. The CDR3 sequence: CAPAGSTGELFF. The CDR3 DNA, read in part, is TGTGCCCCGGCAGGAAGCACCGGGGAG.

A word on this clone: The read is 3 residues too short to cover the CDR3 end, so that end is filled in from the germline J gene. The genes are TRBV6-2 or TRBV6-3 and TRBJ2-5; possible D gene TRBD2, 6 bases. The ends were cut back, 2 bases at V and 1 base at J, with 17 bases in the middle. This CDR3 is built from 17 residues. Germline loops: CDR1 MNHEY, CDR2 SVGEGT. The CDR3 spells CASSYNYLAEFQETQYF. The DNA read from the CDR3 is TGTGCCAGCAGTTACAATTATTTAGCGGAATTCCAAGAGACC.

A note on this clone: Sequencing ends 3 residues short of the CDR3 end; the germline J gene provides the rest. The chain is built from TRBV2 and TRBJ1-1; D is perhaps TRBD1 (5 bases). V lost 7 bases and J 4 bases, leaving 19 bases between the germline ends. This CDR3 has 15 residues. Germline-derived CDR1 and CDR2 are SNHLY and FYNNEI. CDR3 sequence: CASNRRGDRFTEAFF. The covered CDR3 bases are TGTGCCAGCAATCGGAGGGGTGATAGGTTCACTGAA.

The part of the CDR3 DNA that was read is TGTGCCAGCAGCTTAATTCAAGGACAGAGAAAGGAA. Residues: CASSLIQGQRKE. The full CDR3 protein is CASSLIQGQRKEAFF. The chain uses TRBV7-9 and TRBJ1-1, with D maybe TRBD1 (6 bases). The read falls 3 residues short of the CDR3 end, and the missing part is taken from the germline J gene. This CDR3 has 15 amino acids. Germline-derived CDR1 and CDR2 are SEHNR and FQNEAQ (reference sequence).

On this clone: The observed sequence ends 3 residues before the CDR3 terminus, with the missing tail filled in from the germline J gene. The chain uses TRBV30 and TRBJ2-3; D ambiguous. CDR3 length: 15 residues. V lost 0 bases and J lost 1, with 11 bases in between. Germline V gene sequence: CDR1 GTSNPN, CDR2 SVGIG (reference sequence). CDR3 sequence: CAWSVRSYGTDTQYF. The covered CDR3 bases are TGTGCCTGGAGTGTACGGTCTTACGGCACAGATACG.

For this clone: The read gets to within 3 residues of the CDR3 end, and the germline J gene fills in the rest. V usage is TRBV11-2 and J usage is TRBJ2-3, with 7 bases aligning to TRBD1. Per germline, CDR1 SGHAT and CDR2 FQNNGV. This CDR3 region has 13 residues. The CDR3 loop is CASSRAQGETQYF. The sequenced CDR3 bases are TGTGCCAGCAGCCGGGCCCAGGGGGAGACG. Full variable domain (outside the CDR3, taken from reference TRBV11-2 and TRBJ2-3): EAGVAQSPRYKIIEKRQSVAFWCNPISGHATLYWYQQILGQGPKLLIQFQNNGVVDDSQLPKDRFSAERLKGVDSTLKIQPAKLEDSAVYLCASSRAQGETQYFGPGTRLTVL.

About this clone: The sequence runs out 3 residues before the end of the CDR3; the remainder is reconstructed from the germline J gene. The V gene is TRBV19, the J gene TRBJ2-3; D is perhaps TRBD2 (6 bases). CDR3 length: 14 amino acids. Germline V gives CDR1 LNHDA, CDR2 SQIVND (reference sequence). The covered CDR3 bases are TGTGCCAGTAGTCCTCCGGGACTCCAAGAGACG. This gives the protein CASSPPGLQET. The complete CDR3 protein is CASSPPGLQETQYF.

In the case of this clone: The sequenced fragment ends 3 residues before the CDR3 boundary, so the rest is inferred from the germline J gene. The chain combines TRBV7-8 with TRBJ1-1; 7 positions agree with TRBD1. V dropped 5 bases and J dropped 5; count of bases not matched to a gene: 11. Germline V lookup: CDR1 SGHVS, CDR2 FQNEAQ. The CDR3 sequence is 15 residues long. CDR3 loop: CASSLDTGVATEAFF. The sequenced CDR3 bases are TGTGCCAGCAGCCTTGATACAGGGGTTGCTACTGAA.

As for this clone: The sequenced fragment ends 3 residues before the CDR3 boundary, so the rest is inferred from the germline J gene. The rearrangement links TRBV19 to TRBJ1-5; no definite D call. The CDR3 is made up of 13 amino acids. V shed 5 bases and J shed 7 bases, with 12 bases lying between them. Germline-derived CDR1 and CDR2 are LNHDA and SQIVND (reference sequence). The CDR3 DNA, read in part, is TGTGCCAGTAGTCAGGCTTCCAGGCAGCCC. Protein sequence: CASSQASRQP. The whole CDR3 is CASSQASRQPQHF. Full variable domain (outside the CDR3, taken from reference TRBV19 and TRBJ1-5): DGGITQSPKYLFRKEGQNVTLSCEQNLNHDAMYWYRQDPGQGLRLIYYSQIVNDFQKGDIAEGYSVSREKKESFPLTVTSAQKNPTAFYLCASSQASRQPQHFGDGTRLSIL.

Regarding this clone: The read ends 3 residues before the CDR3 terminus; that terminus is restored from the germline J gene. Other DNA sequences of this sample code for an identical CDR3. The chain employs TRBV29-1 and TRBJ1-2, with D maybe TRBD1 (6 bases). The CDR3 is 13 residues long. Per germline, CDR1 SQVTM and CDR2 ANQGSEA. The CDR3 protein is CSVEDSSMAGYTF. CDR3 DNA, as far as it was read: TGCAGCGTCGAGGACAGTTCCATGGCTGGT.

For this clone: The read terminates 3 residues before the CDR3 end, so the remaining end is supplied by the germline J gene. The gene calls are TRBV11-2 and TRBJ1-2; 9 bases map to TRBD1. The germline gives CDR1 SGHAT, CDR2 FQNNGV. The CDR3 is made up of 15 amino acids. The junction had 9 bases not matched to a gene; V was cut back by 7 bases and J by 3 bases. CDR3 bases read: TGTGCCAGCACCGCGTTGAGGGACAGGGACTATGGC. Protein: CASTALRDRDYG. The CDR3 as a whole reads CASTALRDRDYGYTF.

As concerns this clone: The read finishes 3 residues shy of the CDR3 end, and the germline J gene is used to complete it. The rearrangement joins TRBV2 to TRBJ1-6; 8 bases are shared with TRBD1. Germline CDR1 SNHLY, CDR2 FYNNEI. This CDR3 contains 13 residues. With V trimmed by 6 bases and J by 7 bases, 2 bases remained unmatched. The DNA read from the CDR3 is TGTGCCAGCAGCGGGACAGGCAATTCACCC. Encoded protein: CASSGTGNSP. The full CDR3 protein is CASSGTGNSPLHF.

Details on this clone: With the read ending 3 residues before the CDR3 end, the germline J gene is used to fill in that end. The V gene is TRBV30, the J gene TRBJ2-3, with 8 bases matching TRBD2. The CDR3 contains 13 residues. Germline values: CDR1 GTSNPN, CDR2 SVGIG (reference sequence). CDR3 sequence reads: CAWSGGGKETQYF. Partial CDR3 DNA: TGTGCCTGGAGTGGCGGGGGGAAAGAGACG.